This is a list of T cell receptor beta chains from one sample in a study of CD8+ T cells in alopecia areata. This table comes from immunoSEQ multiplex PCR, and its TCRdb copy is limited to in-frame clones, with some not included. Of roughly 110,000 clones listed, around 84% are singletons. Sequences were derived from CD8+ T cells sorted from blood, sampled at week 24, from a patient treated with tofacitinib. The receptors shown here come from a human donor with alopecia areata. Both conserved end residues are part of each CDR3. A D gene is named only where the DNA matches it firmly. Size is stated for part of the rows, as once, few or many counts, or as a class when the clone is expanded.

J gene | V gene | clone size | D gene | CDR3 DNA | CDR3 protein
TRBJ1-4 | TRBV6-5 | NA | NA | TGTGCCAGCAGTTACTCGAGAGGGGCGCCTTCTGAAAAACTGTTTTTT | CASSYSRGAPSEKLFF
TRBJ2-2 | TRBV14 | NA | TRBD1 | TGTGCCAGCAGCCCTTACAGGGGAACCGGGGAGCTGTTTTTT | CASSPYRGTGELFF
TRBJ2-7 | TRBV27 | NA | NA | TGTGCCAGCAGTTTCGACAATAAGGCGTACGAGCAGTACTTC | CASSFDNKAYEQYF
TRBJ2-1 | TRBV30 | once | NA | TGTGCCTGGGGTCTCCTCGGACGGACTTACAATGAGCAGTTCTTC | CAWGLLGRTYNEQFF
TRBJ2-7 | TRBV15 | NA | TRBD1 | TGTGCCACCCGACTGGACAGGGGAACCTACGAGCAGTACTTC | CATRLDRGTYEQYF
TRBJ2-1 | TRBV15 | once | TRBD2 | TGTGCCACCAGCAGAAAAGCGGGGGGGCCGAGAAACAATGAGCAGTTCTTC | CATSRKAGGPRNNEQFF
TRBJ2-1 | TRBV15 | NA | TRBD2 | TGTGCCACCTGGACTAGCGGGGGCAATGAGCAGTTCTTC | CATWTSGGNEQFF
TRBJ2-6 | TRBV9 | NA | NA | TGTGCCAGCAGCGGGGACACGGGCCTCTGGGCCAACGTCCTGACTTTC | CASSGDTGLWANVLTF
TRBJ2-5 | TRBV6-5 | NA | NA | TGTGCCAGCAGCCCTCCCCCACTAGTTGTGGGGACCCAGTACTTC | CASSPPPLVVGTQYF
TRBJ2-1 | TRBV2 | NA | NA | TGTGCCAGCAGTGAAGTGGGCGGGTGCTCCGTGTGCTACAATGAGCTGTTCTTC | CASSEVGGCSVCYNELFF
TRBJ2-1 | TRBV7-3 | NA | TRBD2 | TGTGCCAGCAGCTTAACAGTAGCGGGGGGCCTATACAATGAGCAGTTCTTC | CASSLTVAGGLYNEQFF
TRBJ1-1 | TRBV7-6 | NA | TRBD1 | TGTGCCAGCAGCTCAAGGACAGGAGAATACGAAGCTTTCTTT | CASSSRTGEYEAFF
TRBJ2-7 | TRBV6-5 | once | NA | TGTGCCAGCAGCCAAGACCCATACGAGCAGTACTTC | CASSQDPYEQYF
TRBJ2-1 | TRBV5-1 | NA | TRBD1 | TGCGCCAGCAGCTTAGGGACAGGTGTGAATGAGCAGTTCTTC | CASSLGTGVNEQFF
TRBJ2-1 | TRBV5-6 | NA | NA | TGTGCCAGCAGCGTAGGAGGGGTAACTGAGCAGTTCTTC | CASSVGGVTEQFF
TRBJ2-7 | TRBV10-1 | NA | NA | TGCGCCAGCAGTGGGCCAGACAGACCCTACGAGCAGTACTTC | CASSGPDRPYEQYF
TRBJ2-7 | TRBV29-1 | NA | TRBD2 | TGCAGCGTTGAAGGATTCAGCGGGGGGACCTCCGTCGAGCAGTACTTC | CSVEGFSGGTSVEQYF
TRBJ1-2 | TRBV29-1 | NA | NA | TGCAGCGTTCTTGGGTATGGCTACACCTTC | CSVLGYGYTF